What follows are 30 T cell receptor beta chains derived from one specimen sequenced in a study of control samples from healthy donors and cancer patients. Sequencing used immunoSEQ multiplex PCR; TCRdb keeps in-frame clones, though not all of them. The sample consists of around 140,000 clones, just under 90% of them appearing once. Sequencing used PBMCs. These receptors were taken from a middle-aged man with head and neck cancer.

The sample holds a few counts of this clone. The gene calls are TRBV5-1 and TRBJ1-1; unclear D gene. The V gene's germline CDR1 is SGHRS and CDR2 YFSETQ. The CDR3 covers 15 residues. V shed 0 bases and J shed 1 base, with 10 bases lying between them. The CDR3 spells CASSLAAGGNTEAFF. The CDR3 nucleotides are TGCGCCAGCAGCTTGGCTGCAGGTGGGAACACTGAAGCTTTCTTT. The complete variable domain, with remaining parts taken from reference TRBV5-1 and TRBJ1-1, reads KAGVTQTPRYLIKTRGQQVTLSCSPISGHRSVSWYQQTPGQGLQFLFEYFSETQRNKGNFPGRFSGRQFSNSRSEMNVSTLELGDSALYLCASSLAAGGNTEAFFGQGTRLTVV.

The chain recombines TRBV7-2 with TRBJ2-7; TRBD2 might be the D (6 bases). The CDR3 length is 14 residues. V was shortened by 5 bases and J by 3 bases, with 14 bases between the two germline ends. Germline V gene data show CDR1 as SGHTA and CDR2 as FQGNSA. CDR3 residues: CASSERAGYYEQYF. The CDR3 nucleotides read TGTGCCAGCAGCGAAAGGGCGGGATACTACGAGCAGTACTTC. Combining the CDR3 with reference TRBV7-2 and TRBJ2-7 gives the whole variable domain GAGVSQSPSNKVTEKGKDVELRCDPISGHTALYWYRQSLGQGLEFLIYFQGNSAPDKSGLPSDRFSAERTGGSVSTLTIQRTQQEDSAVYLCASSERAGYYEQYFGPGTRLTVT.

V is TRBV6-2 or TRBV6-3 and J is TRBJ1-1; no reliable D call. V lost 1 base to trimming and J lost 7 bases, with 7 bases between them. Germline-derived CDR1 and CDR2 are MNHEY and SVGEGT. CDR3 size: 12 residues. CDR3 sequence reads: CASSYWADEAFF. CDR3 coding DNA: TGTGCCAGCAGTTACTGGGCAGATGAAGCTTTCTTT.

V usage is TRBV6-2 or TRBV6-3 and J usage is TRBJ2-5, with 7 bases fitting TRBD1. J lost 5 bases, V lost 2 bases, and 8 bases had no gene match. Germline-derived CDR1 and CDR2 are MNHEY and SVGEGT. The length of the CDR3 is 15 residues. The CDR3 loop reads CASSYTDRARETQYF. CDR3 coding DNA: TGTGCCAGCAGTTACACCGACAGGGCGAGGGAGACCCAGTACTTC.

The chain has TRBV3-1 (or the pseudogene TRBV3-2) and TRBJ2-6; tentative D call: TRBD1 (6 bases). CDR3 size: 16 residues. The V gene lost 1 base and the J gene lost 3 bases, with 10 bases spanning the gap. Germline values: CDR1 LGHDT, CDR2 YNNKEL (reference sequence). The CDR3: CASSQAPGDGANVLTF. CDR3 sequence (DNA): TGTGCCAGCAGCCAAGCCCCAGGGGATGGGGCCAACGTCCTGACTTTC.

CDR3 coding DNA: TGTGCCAGCTCACCTCCCGGGGACAGGCGTAGGCCCCAGCATTTT. Translating gives CASSPPGDRRRPQHF. J is TRBJ1-5 and V is TRBV18; TRBD1 matches 8 bases. Per germline, CDR1 KGHSH and CDR2 LQKENI. V was clipped by 3 bases and J by 9 bases; unmatched bases: 10. The CDR3 consists of 15 residues.

This rearrangement joins TRBV29-1 to TRBJ2-7; D is undetermined. The CDR3 consists of 11 residues. Germline values: CDR1 SQVTM, CDR2 ANQGSEA. The germline V and J ends were trimmed by 7 bases and 0 bases, with 7 bases remaining between them. This CDR3 is CSARSSYEQYF. CDR3 DNA sequence: TGCAGCGCCCGTAGCTCCTACGAGCAGTACTTC.

The genes are TRBV6-6 and TRBJ2-3; TRBD2 is a possible D gene (5 bases). In germline, CDR1 is MNHNY, CDR2 SVGAGI (reference sequence). V dropped 0 bases and J dropped 1 base, with 11 bases sitting between them. The CDR3 sequence is 16 residues long. This CDR3 reads CASSYSTSGGTDTQYF. Written as DNA, the CDR3 is TGTGCCAGCAGTTACTCTACCAGCGGAGGCACAGATACGCAGTATTTT.

This clone was seen a single time. The chain links TRBV5-1 to TRBJ2-2, with 8 nucleotides matching TRBD2. The CDR3 is 16 residues long. Germline loops: CDR1 SGHRS, CDR2 YFSETQ. The J segment lost 3 bases and the V segment lost 4 bases, leaving 8 bases of the junction unmatched. CDR3 sequence (DNA): TGCGCCAGCAGCGCCGCCGGGACTAGGTACACCGGGGAGCTGTTTTTT. Translated: CASSAAGTRYTGELFF.

The genes are TRBV7-9 and TRBJ2-5; D remains unclear. Germline V CDR1 and CDR2: SEHNR, FQNEAQ (reference sequence). Deletions cut 6 bases from V and 3 bases from J, with 20 bases between. This CDR3 contains 16 residues. This CDR3 reads CASRPWQSNGKETQYF. CDR3 bases: TGTGCCAGCAGGCCTTGGCAATCAAACGGTAAAGAGACCCAGTACTTC.

V and J are TRBV19 and TRBJ1-5; no firm D call. The V end lost 5 bases, the J end lost 0 bases, and 8 bases lay between the germline ends. The germline CDR1 and CDR2 sequences are LNHDA and SQIVND (reference sequence). There are 14 residues in the CDR3. The CDR3 here is CASSVSISNQPQHF. CDR3 DNA: TGTGCCAGTAGTGTTTCGATTAGCAATCAGCCCCAGCATTTT.

This chain connects TRBV29-1 to TRBJ1-4, with a weak D call TRBD1 (5 bases). Trimming shortened V by 6 bases and J by 4 bases, and 12 bases separated the two germline ends. Germline CDR1 SQVTM, CDR2 ANQGSEA. This CDR3 has 13 residues. The CDR3 region has the DNA TGCAGCGTACGACAGTTCAGTAATGAAAAACTGTTTTTT. Protein: CSVRQFSNEKLFF.

This sequence joins TRBV7-9 and TRBJ1-1; D unclear. The CDR3 runs to 15 residues. Looked up from germline, CDR1 is SEHNR and CDR2 is FQNEAQ (reference sequence). The ends were cut back, 1 base at V and 4 bases at J, with 13 bases in the middle. CDR3 nucleotides: TGTGCCAGCAGCTTAGTGGGAAATAGCCTCACTGAAGCTTTCTTT. Translating gives CASSLVGNSLTEAFF.

DNA for the CDR3: TGCGCCAGCAGCCAACCGATGGAGGGCTACACCTTC. It codes for CASSQPMEGYTF. V and J are TRBV4-1 and TRBJ1-2; no definite D call. Germline V gene lookup returns CDR1 MGHRA and CDR2 YSYEKL. Trimming removed 2 bases at V and 8 bases at J, with 9 bases between. CDR3 length equals 12 residues.

As regards this clone: The same CDR3 can be traced to other DNA sequences in this sample. CDR3 protein: CAISEGEKLFF. The CDR3 DNA sequence: TGTGCCATCAGTGAAGGGGAAAAACTGTTTTTT. V is TRBV10-3 and J is TRBJ1-4; D gene uncertain. The CDR3 has 11 amino acids. CDR1 ENHRY and CDR2 SYGVKD come from the germline V gene. The V end lost 3 bases, the J end lost 8 bases, and 4 bases lay between the germline ends.

This clone was recorded a few times. This chain uses TRBV7-9 with TRBJ1-4; possible D gene TRBD1, 5 bases. V lost 1 base and J lost 8, with 11 bases in between. The CDR3 covers 14 residues. In germline, CDR1 is SEHNR, CDR2 FQNEAQ (reference sequence). The CDR3 nucleotides are TGTGCCAGCAGCTTAGTCAGGGTTGGGGAAAAACTGTTTTTT. This gives the protein CASSLVRVGEKLFF.

The V and J genes are TRBV9 and TRBJ2-7, with 9 bases that match TRBD1. CDR1 is SGDLS, CDR2 YYNGEE, per germline. There are 15 residues in the CDR3. With 0 bases clipped from V and 1 base from J, the junction kept 2 bases outside the gene matches. The CDR3 bases are TGTGCCAGCAGCGTAGGGGACAGGGATTCCTACGAGCAGTACTTC. It translates to CASSVGDRDSYEQYF.

This rearrangement joins TRBV9 to TRBJ1-1; D is undetermined. This CDR3 region has 14 residues. The germline CDR1 and CDR2 sequences are SGDLS and YYNGEE. V was pared by 2 bases and J by 3 bases, with 11 bases between. CDR3 sequence (DNA): TGTGCCAGCAGCGTCCGGCAAGGCGACACTGAAGCTTTCTTT. Amino acid sequence: CASSVRQGDTEAFF.

The V gene is TRBV18, the J gene TRBJ1-1, with TRBD1 matching over 8 bases. The V and J ends lost 3 bases and 4 bases, in that order; junction bases with no gene match: 10. The CDR3 spans 16 residues. CDR1 and CDR2 (germline): KGHSH, LQKENI. As DNA, the CDR3 is TGTGCCAGCTCACCTTCCGCAGGGGGCGGGAGCACTGAAGCTTTCTTT. This codes for CASSPSAGGGSTEAFF.

This chain connects TRBV5-1 to TRBJ2-1; D possibly corresponds to TRBD2 (5 bases). Trimming stripped 4 bases from V and 8 bases from J, with 19 bases between. The CDR3 extends over 15 amino acids. Per the germline V gene, CDR1 is SGHRS and CDR2 is YFSETQ. The CDR3 region has the DNA TGCGCCAGCAGCCTGGAACGAGTAAGCGGCGATGAGCAGTTCTTC. This codes for CASSLERVSGDEQFF. The entire variable domain, with the rest obtained from reference TRBV5-1 and TRBJ2-1, is as follows: KAGVTQTPRYLIKTRGQQVTLSCSPISGHRSVSWYQQTPGQGLQFLFEYFSETQRNKGNFPGRFSGRQFSNSRSEMNVSTLELGDSALYLCASSLERVSGDEQFFGPGTRLTVL.

The rearrangement links TRBV27 to TRBJ2-5; the match to TRBD2 covers 7 bases. Germline V gene data show CDR1 as MNHEY and CDR2 as SMNVEV (reference sequence). This CDR3 region has 17 residues. V dropped 0 bases and J dropped 4; count of bases not matched to a gene: 11. CDR3 loop: CASSLSGWGGMRETQYF. The CDR3 DNA reads as TGTGCCAGCAGTTTATCGGGGTGGGGAGGGATGAGAGAGACCCAGTACTTC.

The rearrangement joins TRBV7-2 to TRBJ2-1, with TRBD1 identical over 7 bases. V shed 2 bases, J shed 14 bases, and the junction held 15 bases outside the gene matches. Germline values: CDR1 SGHTA, CDR2 FQGNSA. The CDR3 is made up of 15 amino acids. The DNA of the CDR3 is TGTGCCAGCAGCTTAATGGACAGGAGGCTCCCGGAGGAGTTCTTC. This gives the protein CASSLMDRRLPEEFF.

This sequence joins TRBV30 and TRBJ2-2, with D maybe TRBD2 (5 bases). The CDR3 has 15 residues. The V gene's germline CDR1 is GTSNPN and CDR2 SVGIG (reference sequence). V was pared by 1 base and J by 0 bases, with 9 bases between. CDR3 DNA: TGTGCCTGGAGTGCCTTGGGAGCGAACACCGGGGAGCTGTTTTTT. Amino acid sequence: CAWSALGANTGELFF.

The DNA for the CDR3 is TGTGCCAGCAGCAATGATGCTAACTATGGCTACACCTTC. As protein: CASSNDANYGYTF. The chain uses TRBV11-2 and TRBJ1-2; D remains unclear. The CDR3 totals 13 residues. Germline V CDR1 and CDR2: SGHAT, FQNNGV. The V and J ends lost 5 bases and 0 bases respectively, with 7 bases between them.

The chain is built from TRBV2 and TRBJ2-1; the D call may be TRBD1 or TRBD2 (5 bases each). The CDR3 sequence is 14 residues long. Germline V gene lookup returns CDR1 SNHLY and CDR2 FYNNEI. Deletions cut 6 bases from V and 5 bases from J, with 14 bases between. CDR3 bases: TGTGCCAGCAGGGCAGGGAGTTGGAACAATGAGCAGTTCTTC. Translated, it gives CASRAGSWNNEQFF.

The V gene is TRBV13, the J gene TRBJ1-1; the D gene is possibly TRBD1 (5 bases). The CDR3 totals 14 residues. Germline CDR1 is PRHDT and CDR2 is FYEKMQ (reference sequence). Trimming stripped 5 bases from V and 1 base from J, with 11 bases between. The DNA of the CDR3 is TGTGCCAGCAGCGCACTGGGACGGAACACTGAAGCTTTCTTT. Its protein product is CASSALGRNTEAFF.

The sample holds one count of this clone. The chain is built from TRBV5-6 and TRBJ1-2; D call uncertain. Germline loops: CDR1 SGHDT, CDR2 YYEEEE. The CDR3 totals 14 residues. Trimming stripped 0 bases from V and 0 bases from J, with 6 bases between. The CDR3 DNA sequence: TGTGCCAGCAGCTTGGTGAACGCTAACTATGGCTACACCTTC. Its translation: CASSLVNANYGYTF.

This sequence joins TRBV12-5 and TRBJ2-3, with 12 bases fitting TRBD2. J gave up 2 bases and V 6 bases, and 3 bases lay outside the gene matches. The length of the CDR3 is 15 residues. Looked up from germline, CDR1 is LGHNT and CDR2 is FRNRAP. As DNA, the CDR3 is TGTGCTAGTGGCGGACTAGCGGGATACACAGATACGCAGTATTTT. This encodes CASGGLAGYTDTQYF. Complete variable domain (other parts from reference TRBV12-5 and TRBJ2-3): DARVTQTPRHKVTEMGQEVTMRCQPILGHNTVFWYRQTMMQGLELLAYFRNRAPLDDSGMPKDRFSAEMPDATLATLKIQPSEPRDSAVYFCASGGLAGYTDTQYFGPGTRLTVL.

The chain links TRBV18 to TRBJ2-5; 7 bases fit TRBD1. The CDR3 extends over 18 amino acids. Germline loops: CDR1 KGHSH, CDR2 LQKENI. V dropped 0 bases and J dropped 0; count of bases not matched to a gene: 10. The CDR3 loop is CASSPPITGDRHQETQYF. In DNA, the CDR3 is TGTGCCAGCTCACCACCCATAACAGGGGACCGGCACCAAGAGACCCAGTACTTC.

The chain employs TRBV6-5 and TRBJ2-6; 7 bases are shared with TRBD1. The germline gives CDR1 MNHEY, CDR2 SVGAGI. J gave up 3 bases and V 7 bases, and 6 bases lay outside the gene matches. The CDR3 spans 15 residues. In DNA form, the CDR3 reads TGTGCCAGCATCGACAGGGTAGTTGGGGCCAACGTCCTGACTTTC. It specifies CASIDRVVGANVLTF.